Reported below is one T cell receptor beta chain. What it recognizes is unknown. The CDR3 loop spans 11 amino acids. V shed 3 bases and J shed 6 bases, with 6 bases lying between them. The germline CDR1 and CDR2 sequences are SQVTM and ANQGSEA. This sample is drawn from a study of yellow fever vaccine responses in identical twins. TCRdb reprocessed the RT-PCR reads with MiXCR, giving one entry per CDR3 protein. Among about 18,000 distinct CDR3 sequences listed, roughly 60% were seen once. General study results and limits: On the reported evidence, twins' vaccine T cell responses seemed partly convergent and partly personalized.

The V gene is TRBV29-1, the J gene TRBJ2-1; D is ambiguous. This sequence originates from a woman under 30 who received the yellow fever vaccine. The sequenced sample was T cells from blood (PBMCs), unsorted or a sorted subset (not recorded which), obtained before or after yellow fever vaccination (not recorded which). The chain's CDR3 is CSVEWTNEQFF. DNA of the CDR3: TGCAGCGTTGAGTGGACCAATGAGCAGTTCTTC.